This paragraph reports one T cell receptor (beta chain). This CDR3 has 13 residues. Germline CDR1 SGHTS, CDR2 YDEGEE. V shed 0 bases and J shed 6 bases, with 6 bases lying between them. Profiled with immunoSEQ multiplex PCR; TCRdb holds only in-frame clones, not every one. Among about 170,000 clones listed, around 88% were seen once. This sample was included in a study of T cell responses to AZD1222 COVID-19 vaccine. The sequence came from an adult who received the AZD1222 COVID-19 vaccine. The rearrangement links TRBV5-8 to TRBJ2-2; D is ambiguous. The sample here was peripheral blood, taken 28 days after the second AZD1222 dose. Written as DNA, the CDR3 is TGTGCCAGCAGCTTGGCTCGGTCCGGGGAGCTGTTTTTT. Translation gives CASSLARSGELFF.